This T cell receptor (beta chain) was captured by sequencing in a study of control samples from healthy donors and cancer patients (dated by TCRdb to about 2020). CDR1 MDHEN and CDR2 SYDVKM were looked up in the germline V gene. Taken from cysteine to phenylalanine, the CDR3 has 15 residues. Just the 45-base CDR3 DNA is kept, in frame starting at base 1. V and J are truncated by 2 bases and 5 bases respectively, leaving an intervening sequence of 13 bases. Concerning this clone itself: Its antigen is currently not known. No base quality information exists; no much larger clone differs at one position.

The library was produced with the immunoSEQ multiplex PCR assay. Not all clones reach the TCRdb copy of this immuneACCESS table, which keeps in-frame sequences only. Checked studies attribute under half of the gap to unresolved V genes and leave the rest unexplained. A total of some 120,000 clones appear in this sample, more than 75% of them only once. The ten largest clones take up about 2.5% of the sample. This chain is built from TRBV28 and TRBJ1-5; possibly the D gene is TRBD1, per 5 matching bases. Sequencing was done on a sample of blood. This receptor was obtained from a woman in her seventies in good health. The sequence in DNA is TGTGCCAGCAGTTTAGCTGGGTGGGGCCATCAGCCCCAGCATTTT. It encodes CASSLAGWGHQPQHF.